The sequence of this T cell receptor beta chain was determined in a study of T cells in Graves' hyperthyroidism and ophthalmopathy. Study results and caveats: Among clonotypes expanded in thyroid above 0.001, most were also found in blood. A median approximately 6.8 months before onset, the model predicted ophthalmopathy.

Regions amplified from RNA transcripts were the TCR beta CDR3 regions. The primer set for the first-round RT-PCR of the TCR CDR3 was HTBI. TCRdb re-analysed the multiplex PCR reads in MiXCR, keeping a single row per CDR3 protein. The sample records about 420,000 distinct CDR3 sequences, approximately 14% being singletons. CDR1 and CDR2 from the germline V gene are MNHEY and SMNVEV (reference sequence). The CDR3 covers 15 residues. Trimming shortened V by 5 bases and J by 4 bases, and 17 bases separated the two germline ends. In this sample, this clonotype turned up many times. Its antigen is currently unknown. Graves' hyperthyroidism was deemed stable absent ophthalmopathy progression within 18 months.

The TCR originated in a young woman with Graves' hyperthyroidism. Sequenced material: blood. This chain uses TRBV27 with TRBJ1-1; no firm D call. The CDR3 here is CASSPGEGSPTEAFF. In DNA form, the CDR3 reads TGTGCCAGCAGTCCAGGAGAGGGTAGCCCCACTGAAGCTTTCTTT.